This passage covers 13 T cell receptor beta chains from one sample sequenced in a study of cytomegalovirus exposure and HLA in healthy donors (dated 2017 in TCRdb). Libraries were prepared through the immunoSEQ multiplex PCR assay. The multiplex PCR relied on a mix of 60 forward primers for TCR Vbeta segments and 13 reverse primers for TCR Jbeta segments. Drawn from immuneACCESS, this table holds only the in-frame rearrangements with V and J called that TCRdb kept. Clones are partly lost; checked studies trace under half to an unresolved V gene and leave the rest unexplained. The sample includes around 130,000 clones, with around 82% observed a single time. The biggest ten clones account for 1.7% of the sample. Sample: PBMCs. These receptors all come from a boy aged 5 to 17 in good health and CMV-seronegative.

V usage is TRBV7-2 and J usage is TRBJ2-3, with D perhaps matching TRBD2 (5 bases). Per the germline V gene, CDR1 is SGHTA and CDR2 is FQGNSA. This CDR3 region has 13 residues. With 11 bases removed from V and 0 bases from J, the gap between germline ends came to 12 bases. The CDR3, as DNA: TGTGCCTCTTGGAGCGGTAGCACAGATACGCAGTATTTT. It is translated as CASWSGSTDTQYF.

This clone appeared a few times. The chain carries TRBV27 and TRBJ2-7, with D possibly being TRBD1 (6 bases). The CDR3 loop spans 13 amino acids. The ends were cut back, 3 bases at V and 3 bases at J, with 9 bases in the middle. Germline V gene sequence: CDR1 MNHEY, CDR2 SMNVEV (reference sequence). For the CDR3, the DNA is TGTGCCAGCAGTTTTGGACAGAACTACGAGCAGTACTTC. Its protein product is CASSFGQNYEQYF.

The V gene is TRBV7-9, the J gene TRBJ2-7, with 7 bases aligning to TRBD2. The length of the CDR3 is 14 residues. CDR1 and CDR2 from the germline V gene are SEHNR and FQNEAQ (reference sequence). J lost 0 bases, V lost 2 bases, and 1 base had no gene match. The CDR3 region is CASSLLAVSYEQYF. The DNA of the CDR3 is TGTGCCAGCAGCTTACTAGCGGTCTCCTACGAGCAGTACTTC.

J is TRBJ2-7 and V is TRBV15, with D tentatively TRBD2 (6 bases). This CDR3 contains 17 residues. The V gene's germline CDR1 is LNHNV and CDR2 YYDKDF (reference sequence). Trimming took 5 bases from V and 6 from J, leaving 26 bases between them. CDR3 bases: TGTGCCACCAGCCCAAGAGGGACCGGGGGACCACCCATCGAGCAGTACTTC. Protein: CATSPRGTGGPPIEQYF.

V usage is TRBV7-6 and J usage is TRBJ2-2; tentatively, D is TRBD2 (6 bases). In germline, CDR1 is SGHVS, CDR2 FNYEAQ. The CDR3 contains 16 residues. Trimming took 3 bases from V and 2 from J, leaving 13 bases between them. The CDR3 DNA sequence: TGTGCCAGCAGCTTGGGCGGAGGGGTTAACACCGGGGAGCTGTTTTTT. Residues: CASSLGGGVNTGELFF.

The CDR3 region is CASSLGGVRSYEQYF. As DNA, the CDR3 is TGTGCCAGCAGCTTGGGGGGGGTGAGGTCCTACGAGCAGTACTTC. This chain uses TRBV5-8 with TRBJ2-7; maybe TRBD2 (6 bases). From germline, CDR1 is SGHTS and CDR2 YDEGEE. V lost 0 bases and J 1 base, leaving 11 bases between the germline ends. The CDR3 runs to 15 residues.

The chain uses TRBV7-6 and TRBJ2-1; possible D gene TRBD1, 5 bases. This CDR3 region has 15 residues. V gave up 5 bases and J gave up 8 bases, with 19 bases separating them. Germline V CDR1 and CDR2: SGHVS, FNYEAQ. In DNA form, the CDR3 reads TGTGCCAGCAGCCCAAGCAATGGGGCCATCTATGAGCAGTTCTTC. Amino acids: CASSPSNGAIYEQFF.

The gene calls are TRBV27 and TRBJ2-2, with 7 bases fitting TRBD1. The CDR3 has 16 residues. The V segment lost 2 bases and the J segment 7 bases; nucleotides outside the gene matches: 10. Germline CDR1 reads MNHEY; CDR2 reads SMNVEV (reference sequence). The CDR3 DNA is TGTGCCAGCAGTTTACCCTACAGGGGTAGTAACGGGGAGCTGTTTTTT. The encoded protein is CASSLPYRGSNGELFF.

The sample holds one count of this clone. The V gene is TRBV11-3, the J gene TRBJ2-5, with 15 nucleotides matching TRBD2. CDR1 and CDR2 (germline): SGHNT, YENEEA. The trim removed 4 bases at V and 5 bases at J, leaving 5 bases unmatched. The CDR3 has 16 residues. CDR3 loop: CASSSGLAGGIETQYF. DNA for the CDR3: TGTGCCAGCAGCTCGGGACTAGCGGGAGGTATCGAGACCCAGTACTTC.

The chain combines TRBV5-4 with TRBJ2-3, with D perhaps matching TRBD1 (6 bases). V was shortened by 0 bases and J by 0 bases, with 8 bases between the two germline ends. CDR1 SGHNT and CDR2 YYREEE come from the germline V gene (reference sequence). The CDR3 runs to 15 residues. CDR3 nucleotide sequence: TGTGCCAGCAGCTTGGGGACAGATAGCACAGATACGCAGTATTTT. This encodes CASSLGTDSTDTQYF.

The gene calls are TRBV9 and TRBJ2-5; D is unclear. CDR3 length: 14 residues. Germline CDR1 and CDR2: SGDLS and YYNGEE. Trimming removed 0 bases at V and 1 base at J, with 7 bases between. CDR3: CASSVGVVQETQYF. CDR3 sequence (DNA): TGTGCCAGCAGCGTAGGTGTCGTCCAAGAGACCCAGTACTTC.

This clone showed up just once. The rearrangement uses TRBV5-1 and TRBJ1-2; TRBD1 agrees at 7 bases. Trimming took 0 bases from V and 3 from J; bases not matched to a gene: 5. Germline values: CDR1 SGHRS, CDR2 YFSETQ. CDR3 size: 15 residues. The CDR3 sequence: CASSLETGAYYGYTF. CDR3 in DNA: TGCGCCAGCAGCTTGGAAACAGGGGCTTACTATGGCTACACCTTC.

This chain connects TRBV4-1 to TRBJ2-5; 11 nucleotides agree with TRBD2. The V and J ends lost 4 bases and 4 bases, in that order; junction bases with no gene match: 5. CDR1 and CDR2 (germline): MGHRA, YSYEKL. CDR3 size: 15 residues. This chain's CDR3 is CASSLVAGGRETQYF. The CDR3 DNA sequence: TGCGCCAGCAGCCTCGTAGCGGGGGGGCGAGAGACCCAGTACTTC.